This T cell receptor (beta chain) was recorded in a study of OX40 agonist ivuxolimab in advanced cancers. Study-level points and caveats: Expanded clones were, on average, more numerous among CD8+ T cells than CD4+.

Regarding this clone: Antigen specificity is unknown.

The table came from immunoSEQ multiplex PCR; TCRdb's copy has only in-frame clones and leaves some out. Found here are about 19,000 clones, 65% to 85% of them singletons; the top ten hold over 20%. The CDR3 covers 12 residues. Germline V gives CDR1 SGHNT, CDR2 YENEEA. V was shortened by 0 bases and J by 7 bases, with 6 bases between the two germline ends. The rearrangement uses TRBV11-3 and TRBJ2-5; D call uncertain. The specimen was CD4+ or CD8+ T cells sorted from blood, collected in a trial of the OX40 agonist ivuxolimab. This sequence was found in an adult with an advanced solid tumor such as melanoma, head and neck, liver or kidney cancer. Here the CDR3 reads CASSLDEGTQYF. In nucleotides, the CDR3 is TGTGCCAGCAGCTTAGATGAAGGGACCCAGTACTTC.